This T cell receptor (beta chain) is from a study of blood T cells in healthy people across ages. The study, taken as a whole, reports: Unsorted PBMCs blocked a conclusive comparison of naive and antigen-experienced cells.

This CDR3 spans 16 amino acids. In germline, CDR1 is MGHRA, CDR2 YSYEKL. Next came a second PCR, run for about 6 to 11 cycles, which used a sample-barcoded 5' primer along with a J-beta primer mix. TCRdb analysed the 5' RACE reads with MiXCR anew, one entry per CDR3 protein. The table has around 990,000 distinct CDR3 sequences, roughly 24% seen once; the top ten hold 0.65% to 0.95%. As regards this clonotype: Its cognate antigen is unknown. A much larger clone is a single base away; this may be a read error.

The same specimen was also included in a second study, on T cells of mothers and their children. That investigation notes: At approximately 1.5 ug per 15 ul, all of the extracted RNA went into cDNA synthesis. Each child contributed roughly 3 million TCR beta CDR3 reads, while each mother contributed over 9.5 million. No persistent microchimeric T cell clones were detected at roughly 100 clones per million clonotypes sensitivity.

This sequence was found in a girl aged 2-9 years in good health. The rearrangement links TRBV4-1 to TRBJ2-4; TRBD1 agrees at 11 bases. The specimen was blood. CDR3 amino acids: CASNQGRGQGANIQYF. CDR3 DNA: TGCGCCAGCAACCAAGGACGTGGACAGGGGGCGAACATTCAGTACTTC.